The 20 T cell receptor beta chains in this list originate from one sample, sequenced in a study of T cells expressing NK-cell markers. TCRdb re-called the 5' RACE reads and catalogs CDR3 proteins one per entry, DNA excluded. The repertoire table contains 150,000 to 170,000 distinct CDR3 sequences. Input material: blood T cells: a sorted CD56 or NKG2C T cell subset, CD4+ or CD8+ T cells, or bulk PBMC T cells (not recorded which). These receptors all come from a woman aged 50 to 60 in good health.

CDR3 region: CASRDSGASNEQFF. This sequence joins TRBV7-8 and TRBJ2-1; the TCRdb D gene call, TRBD2, has no DNA to confirm it. This CDR3 is 14 amino acids long. Germline V gene sequence: CDR1 SGHVS, CDR2 FQNEAQ.

This rearrangement joins TRBV2 to TRBJ2-5; TCRdb's D call, TRBD2, is unchecked because there is no DNA. The CDR3 extends over 15 amino acids. Per the germline V gene, CDR1 is SNHLY and CDR2 is FYNNEI. The CDR3 protein is CASSAGLALGETQYF.

CDR3 amino acids: CASSVYRGSEQFF. The gene calls are TRBV9 and TRBJ2-1; lacking DNA, the TRBD2 call made by TCRdb goes unchecked. The length of the CDR3 is 13 residues. Germline V gene sequence: CDR1 SGDLS, CDR2 YYNGEE.

The V gene is TRBV27, the J gene TRBJ2-6; the TCRdb D gene call, TRBD2, has no DNA to confirm it. Germline loops: CDR1 MNHEY, CDR2 SMNVEV (reference sequence). CDR3 size: 18 residues. CDR3 residues: CASSSLTSGSSGANVLTF.

The chain combines TRBV27 with TRBJ2-1; TCRdb proposes TRBD2, but this gene call is untestable without DNA. Germline values: CDR1 MNHEY, CDR2 SMNVEV (reference sequence). The CDR3 has 14 amino acids. Here the CDR3 reads CASSWTSGYNEQFF.

The chain employs TRBV12-3 or TRBV12-4 and TRBJ2-1; TCRdb designates TRBD1, a call that cannot be tested without DNA. CDR3 length equals 12 residues. The CDR3 here is CASKDRSHEQFF.

The chain carries TRBV6-5 and TRBJ2-1. This CDR3 comprises 13 residues. Germline V gene sequence: CDR1 MNHEY, CDR2 SVGAGI. The CDR3 is CASRQGSYNEQFF.

V is TRBV19 and J is TRBJ2-1; TCRdb returns TRBD2, unconfirmable since there is no DNA. CDR3 length: 13 residues. The germline gives CDR1 LNHDA, CDR2 SQIVND (reference sequence). The chain's CDR3 is CATLGLAGDEQFF.

The genes are TRBV24-1 and TRBJ2-1; with no DNA, the TCRdb D assignment of TRBD1 cannot be verified. The CDR3 length is 17 residues. Germline CDR1 is KGHDR and CDR2 is SFDVKD. The CDR3 sequence is CATSDLQTGTSLDEQFF.

This chain uses TRBV7-6 with TRBJ2-1; TCRdb lists TRBD2, though no DNA is available to test this call. Germline lookup yields CDR1 SGHVS and CDR2 FNYEAQ. This CDR3 is built from 15 residues. The CDR3 sequence is CASSPTSGSRNEQFF. Full variable domain (outside the CDR3, taken from reference TRBV7-6 and TRBJ2-1): GAGVSQSPRYKVTKRGQDVALRCDPISGHVSLYWYRQALGQGPEFLTYFNYEAQQDKSGLPNDRFSAERPEGSISTLTIQRTEQRDSAMYRCASSPTSGSRNEQFFGPGTRLTVL.

This chain links TRBV14 with TRBJ2-2; TCRdb returns TRBD2, unconfirmable since there is no DNA. Germline V gene sequence: CDR1 SGHDN, CDR2 FVKESK. The CDR3 length is 19 residues. This CDR3 is CASSQDLSGWSGRAGELFF.

The V call is TRBV5-1, the J call TRBJ1-2. Germline CDR1 reads SGHRS; CDR2 reads YFSETQ. The CDR3 contains 16 residues. CDR3 amino acids: CASSLEAGSLYYGYTF.

The CDR3 sequence is CASSQHGTSGFYEQYF. This rearrangement joins TRBV3-1 to TRBJ2-7; the TCRdb D gene call, TRBD2, has no DNA to confirm it. The CDR3 has 16 residues. From germline, CDR1 is LGHDT and CDR2 YNNKEL (reference sequence).

The V and J genes are TRBV2 and TRBJ2-4. Germline V CDR1 and CDR2: SNHLY, FYNNEI. The CDR3 covers 15 residues. The CDR3 protein is CASEDIGAAKNIQYF.

This chain links TRBV5-1 with TRBJ2-1; lacking DNA, the TRBD1 call made by TCRdb goes unchecked. The CDR3 is 12 amino acids. The germline V gene has CDR1 SGHRS and CDR2 YFSETQ. The chain's CDR3 is CASSGRYNEQFF.

V is TRBV29-1 and J is TRBJ2-7; TCRdb's assignment of TRBD2 cannot be checked, as there is no DNA. Germline CDR1 SQVTM, CDR2 ANQGSEA. The CDR3 is 13 residues long. CDR3 amino acids: CSVEGLAGIEQYF.

The V call is TRBV29-1, the J call TRBJ2-2. Per the germline V gene, CDR1 is SQVTM and CDR2 is ANQGSEA. This CDR3 spans 13 amino acids. The CDR3 spells CSVPTQNTGELFF.

The chain combines TRBV6-1 with TRBJ2-1; no DNA is available, so the TRBD2 call from TCRdb remains unchecked. The CDR3 covers 15 residues. CDR1 and CDR2 from the germline V gene are MNHNS and SASEGT. CDR3 amino acids: CASPPGAGDYNEQFF.

The rearrangement uses TRBV4-1 and TRBJ2-1. Germline CDR1 and CDR2: MGHRA and YSYEKL. The CDR3 has 14 residues. This CDR3 is CASSQTSYYNEQFF.

The CDR3 sequence is CASSLAVQDTQYF. The V gene is TRBV4-1, the J gene TRBJ2-3. Germline V lookup: CDR1 MGHRA, CDR2 YSYEKL. This CDR3 is built from 13 residues.